The clone carrying this T cell receptor beta chain has only a few counts. A second PCR, run for about 7 to 11 cycles, used a sample-barcoded 5' primer plus a J-beta primer mix. TCRdb reprocessed the 5' RACE reads with MiXCR, giving one entry per CDR3 protein. The sample contains around 520,000 distinct CDR3 sequences, about 28% of which appear only once. Caucasian, healthy and from Russia, the donors were aged between about 6 and 90. The entry originates in a study of blood T cells in healthy people across ages. Separately, the same data were catalogued under a study of T cells of mothers and their children. That study adds: Every mother supplied over 10 million TCR beta CDR3 reads and every child a few million.

The source is a boy younger than 10 in good health. Sample: blood.

The DNA for the CDR3 is TGTGCCAGCAGCGTCTCTACCGGGGATTCACCCCTCCACTTT. This sequence encodes CASSVSTGDSPLHF. J is TRBJ1-6 and V is TRBV9, with D hard to call. V was clipped by 2 bases and J by 8 bases, with 11 bases between them. The CDR3 runs to 14 residues. Germline CDR1 reads SGDLS; CDR2 reads YYNGEE. The full variable domain, in which reference TRBV9 and TRBJ1-6 provide the parts outside the CDR3, is DSGVTQTPKHLITATGQRVTLRCSPRSGDLSVYWYQQSLDQGLQFLIQYYNGEERAKGNILERFSAQQFPDLHSELNLSSLELGDSALYFCASSVSTGDSPLHFGNGTRLTVT.